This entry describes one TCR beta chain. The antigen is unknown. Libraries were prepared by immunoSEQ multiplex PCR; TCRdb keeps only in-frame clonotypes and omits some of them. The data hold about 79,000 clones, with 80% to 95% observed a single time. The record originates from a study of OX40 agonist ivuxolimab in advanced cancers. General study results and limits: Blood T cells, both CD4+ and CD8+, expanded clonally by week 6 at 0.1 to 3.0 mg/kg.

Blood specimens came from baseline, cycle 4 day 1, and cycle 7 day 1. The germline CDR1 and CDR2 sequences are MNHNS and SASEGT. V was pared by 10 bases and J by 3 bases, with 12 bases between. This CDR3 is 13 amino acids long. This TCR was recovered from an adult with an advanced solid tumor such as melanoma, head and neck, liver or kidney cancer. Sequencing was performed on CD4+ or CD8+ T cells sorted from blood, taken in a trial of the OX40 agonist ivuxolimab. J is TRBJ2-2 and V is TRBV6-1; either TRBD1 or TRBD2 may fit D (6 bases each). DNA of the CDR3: TGTGCCACTTCCGGGGGCTACACCGGGGAGCTGTTTTTT. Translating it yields CATSGGYTGELFF.